The 29 T cell receptor beta chains below all came from one sample that was sequenced in a study of identical twins. Each CDR3 protein is one row after TCRdb ran MiXCR on the 5' RACE reads. The sample consists of about 100,000 distinct CDR3 sequences, under 6.5% of them appearing once. The sample was memory T cells sorted from blood. Receptor source: a woman in her fifties or sixties in good health.

At least ten counts were recorded for this clonotype. The CDR3 sequence: CATSRVRGFNEQFF. CDR3 sequence (DNA): TGTGCCACCAGCAGAGTCCGGGGTTTTAATGAGCAGTTCTTC. The V gene is TRBV15, the J gene TRBJ2-1; a possible D gene is TRBD2 (5 bases). Trimming left V 1 base short and J 7 bases short, with 11 bases between. The CDR3 extends over 14 amino acids. Germline V gene lookup returns CDR1 LNHNV and CDR2 YYDKDF (reference sequence).

Many counts were recorded for this clonotype. The chain employs TRBV27 and TRBJ2-6; D unclear. The CDR3 is 18 amino acids. Trimming cost V 4 bases and J 1 base, with 17 bases left between them. Germline-derived CDR1 and CDR2 are MNHEY and SMNVEV (reference sequence). The CDR3, as DNA: TGTGCCAGCAGTTCCCCAAGGCGTGGGTGGTCTGGGGCCAACGTCCTGACTTTC. It encodes CASSSPRRGWSGANVLTF.

The sample holds many counts of this clonotype. The rearrangement joins TRBV10-3 to TRBJ1-2; 7 bases are a match to TRBD1. V lost 3 bases and J lost 5; bases outside the gene matches: 3. Germline assignment: CDR1 ENHRY and CDR2 SYGVKD. The CDR3 contains 13 residues. DNA for the CDR3: TGTGCCATCAGTGAAGGGGGCGGTTATGGCTACACCTTC. It specifies CAISEGGGYGYTF.

This clonotype has more than one count but fewer than ten. The CDR3 nucleotides read TGCAGTGCTAGAGATTACGACAGGGGCTACGAGCAGTACTTC. It is translated as CSARDYDRGYEQYF. The chain recombines TRBV20-1 with TRBJ2-7; 8 nucleotides match TRBD1. V was clipped by 0 bases and J by 3 bases; unmatched bases: 4. CDR1 and CDR2 from the germline V gene are DFQATT and SNEGSKA (reference sequence). The CDR3 has 14 amino acids.

In this sample, this clonotype turned up many times. The chain uses TRBV7-2 and TRBJ2-5; 8 bases align to TRBD1. Germline trimming cut 5 bases from V and 4 bases from J; bases unmatched to any gene: 9. Germline values: CDR1 SGHTA, CDR2 FQGNSA. CDR3 length equals 15 residues. CDR3 loop: CASSRDRGRGETQYF. The CDR3 DNA reads TGTGCCAGCAGCCGAGACAGGGGAAGAGGAGAGACCCAGTACTTC.

This clonotype was seen many times. V is TRBV12-3 or TRBV12-4 and J is TRBJ2-5; the match to TRBD2 covers 11 bases. CDR3 length: 16 residues. V lost 7 bases, J lost 2 bases, and 9 bases stayed unmatched. The CDR3 sequence: CASTNGLAGWQETQYF. CDR3 nucleotide sequence: TGTGCCAGCACCAATGGACTAGCGGGCTGGCAAGAGACCCAGTACTTC.

This clonotype came up many times. The rearrangement links TRBV7-8 to TRBJ2-2, with D unresolved. The CDR3 spans 12 residues. V lost 5 bases to trimming and J lost 8 bases, with 9 bases between them. Germline CDR1 and CDR2: SGHVS and FQNEAQ. CDR3 in amino acids: CASSQPGGELFF. CDR3 in DNA: TGTGCCAGCAGCCAACCTGGAGGGGAGCTGTTTTTT.

This sequence joins TRBV27 and TRBJ2-5, with 7 positions matching TRBD2. Looked up from germline, CDR1 is MNHEY and CDR2 is SMNVEV (reference sequence). Trimming cost V 4 bases and J 5 bases; bases outside gene matches: 10. This CDR3 region has 15 residues. This chain's CDR3 is CASSSNPTSAETQYF. The CDR3 DNA follows: TGTGCCAGCAGTTCCAATCCCACTAGCGCGGAGACCCAGTACTTC.

The chain joins TRBV11-2 to TRBJ2-4; 7 nucleotides align to TRBD1. V lost 4 bases and J lost 6; bases outside the gene matches: 12. Germline V CDR1 and CDR2: SGHAT, FQNNGV. The CDR3 is 16 residues long. The CDR3 DNA reads TGTGCCAGCAGCTACGACAACAGGGGCGAGGGAAACATTCAGTACTTC. The encoded protein is CASSYDNRGEGNIQYF. Together with reference TRBV11-2 and TRBJ2-4, the CDR3 gives the full variable domain: EAGVAQSPRYKIIEKRQSVAFWCNPISGHATLYWYQQILGQGPKLLIQFQNNGVVDDSQLPKDRFSAERLKGVDSTLKIQPAKLEDSAVYLCASSYDNRGEGNIQYFGAGTRLSVL.

This clonotype has a count of ten or more. The rearrangement links TRBV6-1 to TRBJ1-4; TRBD1 aligns across 7 bases. Germline trimming cut 8 bases from V and 3 bases from J; bases unmatched to any gene: 6. The CDR3 sequence is 14 residues long. CDR1 MNHNS and CDR2 SASEGT come from the germline V gene. The CDR3 bases are TGTGCCAGCTGTCCCACAGGGGCTAATGAAAAACTGTTTTTT. The encoded protein is CASCPTGANEKLFF.

In this sample, this clonotype turned up a few times. The CDR3 nucleotides read TGCGCCAGCAGCCAAGGATGGGGGTCTGGCTACACCTTC. Protein sequence: CASSQGWGSGYTF. This chain links TRBV4-1 with TRBJ1-2, with TRBD1 as a possible D gene (5 bases). The CDR3 totals 13 residues. CDR1 is MGHRA, CDR2 YSYEKL, per germline. Trimming took 1 base from V and 7 from J, leaving 10 bases between them.

The J gene is TRBJ2-7, the V gene TRBV6-6, with D hard to call. The length of the CDR3 is 17 residues. Germline V lookup: CDR1 MNHNY, CDR2 SVGAGI (reference sequence). Between the trimmed V and J ends, which lost 6 bases and 3 bases, there was a span of 24 bases. The CDR3 sequence: CASSRFPGVSEDYEQYF. The DNA for the CDR3 is TGTGCCAGCAGCCGCTTTCCGGGCGTTTCCGAGGACTACGAGCAGTACTTC.

This clonotype was detected ten times or more. This chain connects TRBV5-1 to TRBJ2-1, with D maybe TRBD1 (6 bases). The CDR3 runs 17 residues. V dropped 0 bases and J dropped 4 bases, with 17 bases sitting between them. The germline CDR1 and CDR2 sequences are SGHRS and YFSETQ. CDR3 sequence (DNA): TGCGCCAGCAGCTTGGTCACAGGGTCCCTATTTTACAATGAGCAGTTCTTC. Translation: CASSLVTGSLFYNEQFF.

About this clonotype itself: A much larger clone lies one base from this, so it may be a read error. The rearrangement links TRBV20-1 to TRBJ2-3, with 15 bases fitting TRBD2. Per the germline V gene, CDR1 is DFQATT and CDR2 is SNEGSKA (reference sequence). V dropped 6 bases and J dropped 5; count of bases not matched to a gene: 9. This CDR3 has 16 amino acids. Here the CDR3 DNA reads TGCAGTGCATCCCAGGGACTAGCGGGAGGTGGAGATACGCAGTATTTT. Residues: CSASQGLAGGGDTQYF.

This clonotype was picked up a small number of times. The chain joins TRBV12-3 or TRBV12-4 to TRBJ1-5; TRBD1 agrees at 8 bases. This CDR3 is 16 amino acids long. The V segment lost 4 bases and the J segment 3 bases; nucleotides outside the gene matches: 8. CDR3 in amino acids: CASSSSDRGDNQPQHF. CDR3 bases: TGTGCCAGCAGTTCTTCCGACAGGGGCGACAATCAGCCCCAGCATTTT.

This chain links TRBV7-9 with TRBJ1-2; D not resolved. The germline gives CDR1 SEHNR, CDR2 FQNEAQ (reference sequence). V lost 10 bases, J lost 4 bases, and 10 bases lay in between. The CDR3 spans 11 residues. CDR3: CAILRTYGYTF. CDR3 DNA: TGTGCCATCCTTCGAACCTATGGCTACACCTTC.

This clonotype has only a few counts. The chain combines TRBV20-1 with TRBJ2-3; D may be TRBD1 or TRBD2 (5 bases each). The CDR3 sequence is 13 residues long. Germline CDR1 DFQATT, CDR2 SNEGSKA (reference sequence). Trimming removed 8 bases at V and 6 bases at J, with 18 bases between. CDR3 in amino acids: CSLMGVRGDTQYF. CDR3 bases: TGCAGTCTCATGGGGGTAAGAGGTGATACGCAGTATTTT.

This clonotype was seen repeatedly, ten times or more. This rearrangement joins TRBV30 to TRBJ2-5; D gene uncertain. The CDR3 length is 13 residues. Trimming stripped 1 base from V and 4 bases from J, with 10 bases between. Germline V gene lookup returns CDR1 GTSNPN and CDR2 SVGIG (reference sequence). Here the CDR3 reads CAWSAMSGETQYF. CDR3 in DNA: TGTGCCTGGAGTGCCATGAGTGGAGAGACCCAGTACTTC.

This clonotype occurred many times. The V gene is TRBV28, the J gene TRBJ1-5; D call uncertain. CDR1 is MDHEN and CDR2 is SYDVKM in the germline V gene. CDR3 length equals 14 residues. V lost 3 bases and J 5 bases, leaving 11 bases between the germline ends. The CDR3 spells CASSLVRGHQPQHF. The CDR3 DNA sequence: TGTGCCAGCAGTTTGGTAAGAGGTCATCAGCCCCAGCATTTT.

V usage is TRBV9 and J usage is TRBJ2-3; D is possibly TRBD2 (6 bases). Germline CDR1 SGDLS, CDR2 YYNGEE. CDR3 size: 16 residues. V lost 4 bases and J 1 base, leaving 16 bases between the germline ends. DNA for the CDR3: TGTGCCAGCAGCCCCGACGCCTGGGGGGGCACAGATACGCAGTATTTT. Its translation is CASSPDAWGGTDTQYF. The variable domain in full, with the rest retrieved from reference TRBV9 and TRBJ2-3, is DSGVTQTPKHLITATGQRVTLRCSPRSGDLSVYWYQQSLDQGLQFLIQYYNGEERAKGNILERFSAQQFPDLHSELNLSSLELGDSALYFCASSPDAWGGTDTQYFGPGTRLTVL.

DNA of the CDR3: TGCAGTGCTAGCGTCTTCGACACTGAAGCTTTCTTT. This codes for CSASVFDTEAFF. The V and J genes are TRBV20-1 and TRBJ1-1; D is unclear. Germline CDR1 and CDR2: DFQATT and SNEGSKA (reference sequence). Trimming shortened V by 3 bases and J by 3 bases, and 8 bases separated the two germline ends. This CDR3 spans 12 amino acids.

This clonotype has ten or more counts. The junction departs from germline at one end; a sequencing error may be responsible. The chain is built from TRBV3-1 and TRBJ2-1, with 8 positions matching TRBD2. The CDR3 consists of 11 residues. The V gene's germline CDR1 is LGHDT and CDR2 YNNKEL (reference sequence). CDR3 loop: CASSQESRGEF. The CDR3 DNA follows: TGTGCCAGCAGCCAAGAGTCGCGGGGGGAGTTC.

This clonotype showed up many times. V usage is TRBV5-1 and J usage is TRBJ2-2; D call uncertain. The germline gives CDR1 SGHRS, CDR2 YFSETQ. Trimming took 0 bases from V and 2 from J, leaving 5 bases between them. This CDR3 has 14 residues. In nucleotides, the CDR3 is TGCGCCAGCAGCTTGGCCAGTAACACCGGGGAGCTGTTTTTT. As protein: CASSLASNTGELFF.

The CDR3 DNA is TGTGCCAGCAGTCTACCACTAGCCTACACAGATACGCAGTATTTT. Protein sequence: CASSLPLAYTDTQYF. V is TRBV7-9 and J is TRBJ2-3, with D possibly being TRBD2 (6 bases). Trimming removed 6 bases from V and 2 bases from J, with 15 bases in between. Per the germline V gene, CDR1 is SEHNR and CDR2 is FQNEAQ (reference sequence). CDR3 length: 15 amino acids.

This clonotype was recorded many times. The V and J genes are TRBV11-2 and TRBJ1-1; D is ambiguous. In germline, CDR1 is SGHAT, CDR2 FQNNGV. The CDR3 has 13 amino acids. The germline V and J ends were trimmed by 3 bases and 4 bases, with 9 bases remaining between them. The chain's CDR3 is CASSFRQATEAFF. As DNA, the CDR3 is TGTGCCAGCAGCTTCCGGCAGGCCACTGAAGCTTTCTTT.

This clonotype was seen more than once but under ten times. V and J are TRBV20-1 and TRBJ2-3, with a tentative D call TRBD2 (6 bases). V was pared by 3 bases and J by 5 bases, with 9 bases between. Germline V gene lookup returns CDR1 DFQATT and CDR2 SNEGSKA (reference sequence). This CDR3 has 12 amino acids. The DNA for the CDR3 is TGCAGTGCTAGCCGGGAGAGAGATACGCAGTATTTT. The encoded protein is CSASRERDTQYF.

This clonotype was counted ten times or more. The rearrangement uses TRBV12-3 or TRBV12-4 and TRBJ1-3; D remains ambiguous. V lost 4 bases, J lost 0 bases, and 16 bases lay in between. There are 17 residues in the CDR3. The DNA of the CDR3 is TGTGCCAGCAGTTCAATTATAGTCGCCAGCTCTGGAAACACCATATATTTT. This gives the protein CASSSIIVASSGNTIYF.

V and J are TRBV19 and TRBJ2-1; 10 positions agree with TRBD1. Germline trimming cut 2 bases from V and 8 bases from J; bases unmatched to any gene: 6. Germline V lookup: CDR1 LNHDA, CDR2 SQIVND (reference sequence). The CDR3 is 15 residues long. In nucleotides, the CDR3 is TGTGCCAGTAGTATATGGGGACAGGGGAAACATGAGCAGTTCTTC. It encodes CASSIWGQGKHEQFF.

This clonotype was counted many times. V and J are TRBV6-1 and TRBJ1-2, with D perhaps TRBD1 (6 bases). The germline V gene has CDR1 MNHNS and CDR2 SASEGT. V was shortened by 6 bases and J by 5 bases, with 10 bases between the two germline ends. The CDR3 loop spans 12 amino acids. CDR3: CASRRTVYGYTF. The CDR3 nucleotides read TGTGCCAGCAGACGGACAGTTTATGGCTACACCTTC.